The present T cell receptor beta chain was sequenced within a study of cytomegalovirus exposure and HLA in healthy donors. Study findings and constraints: Cytomegalovirus status was reportedly diagnosed by the classifier with high specificity and sensitivity. According to a later analysis, TCR clusters from the first cohort tended to co-occur in the 120 or so validation repertoires.

Assay: immunoSEQ multiplex PCR; the TCRdb copy retains only in-frame clones and omits some. The sample holds some 69,000 clones; 85% to 95% are singletons and the top ten take about 4.5%. A remark on this clone: Its cognate antigen is unknown.

Germline-derived CDR1 and CDR2 are SGHTA and FQGTGA. The trim removed 3 bases at V and 3 bases at J, leaving 1 base unmatched. CDR3 size: 13 residues. This chain uses TRBV7-3 with TRBJ2-7; 8 nucleotides align to TRBD1. This clonotype was sampled from a man younger than 35 in good health and CMV-seropositive. The sample consisted of PBMCs. The CDR3 nucleotides are TGTGCCAGCAGCTTCGGACAGGGCTACGAGCAGTACTTC. The encoded protein is CASSFGQGYEQYF.